What follows are 28 T cell receptor beta chains derived from one specimen sequenced in a study of early T cells in non-severe SARS-CoV-2 infection. TCRdb reanalysed the 5' RACE reads using MiXCR and keeps one entry per CDR3 protein. Of 80,000 to 95,000 distinct CDR3 sequences in the sample, over 15% were seen once. Sequencing was performed on whole blood, taken at baseline. These receptor sequences come from an adult who was a healthcare worker with PCR-confirmed SARS-CoV-2 infection or an uninfected control (not recorded which).

The chain links TRBV12-3 or TRBV12-4 to TRBJ1-1, with 7 positions matching TRBD1. This CDR3 has 12 residues. The V segment lost 6 bases and the J segment 10 bases; nucleotides outside the gene matches: 8. This CDR3 reads CASRPTGTPAFF. The CDR3 DNA sequence: TGTGCCAGCAGACCGACAGGGACGCCAGCTTTCTTT.

Points on this clonotype: Here the CDR3 omits its conserved ending phenylalanine or tryptophan, so a read error is the likely source. The CDR3 sequence: CASSLSGTGANVLTL. In nucleotides, the CDR3 is TGTGCCAGCAGTTTAAGCGGAACTGGGGCCAACGTCCTGACTTTG. The rearrangement joins TRBV27 to TRBJ2-6, with a weak D call TRBD2 (5 bases). With 2 bases removed from V and 2 bases from J, the gap between germline ends came to 7 bases. This CDR3 is 15 amino acids long. The germline V gene has CDR1 MNHEY and CDR2 SMNVEV (reference sequence).

The chain combines TRBV18 with TRBJ1-1; D is unresolved. This CDR3 has 12 amino acids. Trimming took 3 bases from V and 5 from J, leaving 7 bases between them. Looked up from germline, CDR1 is KGHSH and CDR2 is LQKENI. The CDR3 loop is CASSPAPTEAFF. Here the CDR3 DNA reads TGTGCCAGCTCACCTGCCCCTACTGAAGCTTTCTTT. The variable domain in full, with the rest retrieved from reference TRBV18 and TRBJ1-1, is NAGVMQNPRHLVRRRGQEARLRCSPMKGHSHVYWYRQLPEEGLKFMVYLQKENIIDESGMPKERFSAEFPKEGPSILRIQQVVRGDSAAYFCASSPAPTEAFFGQGTRLTVV.

This clonotype has a count of ten or more. This chain joins TRBV27 and TRBJ1-2; D gene ambiguous. Deletions cut 8 bases from V and 0 bases from J, with 10 bases between. CDR1 is MNHEY and CDR2 is SMNVEV in the germline V gene (reference sequence). The length of the CDR3 is 13 residues. The CDR3 DNA follows: TGTGCCAGCTCCCCAAACCCTAACTATGGCTACACCTTC. It yields the protein CASSPNPNYGYTF.

This clonotype was seen more than once but under ten times. The chain combines TRBV7-3 with TRBJ2-2; a possible D gene is TRBD1 (6 bases). V was shortened by 2 bases and J by 13 bases, with 17 bases between the two germline ends. The CDR3 extends over 14 amino acids. CDR1 SGHTA and CDR2 FQGTGA come from the germline V gene. The chain's CDR3 is CASSLSRDTTRLFF. For the CDR3, the DNA is TGTGCCAGCAGCTTATCCCGGGACACAACTCGGCTGTTTTTT.

In its sample, this clonotype was seen many times. The chain has TRBV6-5 and TRBJ1-2; D is possibly TRBD1 (6 bases). This CDR3 region has 15 residues. V lost 4 bases, J lost 4 bases, and 16 bases lay in between. CDR1 and CDR2 from the germline V gene are MNHEY and SVGAGI. CDR3 amino acids: CASSSRTGYGYGYTF. CDR3 coding DNA: TGTGCCAGCAGTTCGAGAACAGGGTACGGCTATGGCTACACCTTC.

This clonotype was counted a few times. The rearrangement uses TRBV12-3 or TRBV12-4 and TRBJ2-7; D perhaps matches TRBD2 (5 bases). Trimming shortened V by 5 bases and J by 6 bases, and 8 bases separated the two germline ends. The CDR3 is 11 amino acids. The CDR3 loop is CASSERREQYF. Written as DNA, the CDR3 is TGTGCCAGCAGTGAGCGGCGCGAGCAGTACTTC.

This clonotype was counted at least ten times. This rearrangement joins TRBV4-1 to TRBJ2-5, with TRBD2 matching 8 bases. Trimming cost V 0 bases and J 5 bases; bases outside gene matches: 2. The CDR3 has 14 residues. Germline CDR1 MGHRA, CDR2 YSYEKL. CDR3 nucleotide sequence: TGCGCCAGCAGCCAAGAGGAGCGGGAGGAGACCCAGTACTTC. Residues: CASSQEEREETQYF.

There are many counts of this clonotype. This chain connects TRBV28 to TRBJ2-2; D is unresolved. V was cut by 4 bases and J by 3 bases, with 12 bases left in between. Germline lookup yields CDR1 MDHEN and CDR2 SYDVKM. This CDR3 has 15 residues. The CDR3 nucleotides read TGTGCCAGCAGTTCGGCCCACAGTTACACCGGGGAGCTGTTTTTT. It codes for CASSSAHSYTGELFF.

This clonotype was counted between two and nine times. CDR3 amino acids: CASSKAGTESYEQYF. The CDR3 region has the DNA TGTGCCAGCAGCAAAGCAGGGACTGAATCCTACGAGCAGTACTTC. The chain recombines TRBV21-1 with TRBJ2-7; TRBD2, the D gene given by the table, was not confirmed from the DNA. TRBV21-1 is recorded as a pseudogene. The CDR3 runs 15 residues.

This clonotype has only a few counts. CDR3 amino acids: CAWSVTYTQYF. The CDR3 region has the DNA TGTGCCTGGAGTGTGACCTATACGCAGTATTTT. This chain joins TRBV30 and TRBJ2-3; D ambiguous. V lost 0 bases and J lost 7, with 5 bases in between. The CDR3 length is 11 residues. Germline V gene sequence: CDR1 GTSNPN, CDR2 SVGIG (reference sequence).

This clonotype turned up a few times. The gene calls are TRBV7-2 and TRBJ2-7; D call uncertain. The germline V and J ends were trimmed by 0 bases and 3 bases, with 6 bases remaining between them. Per the germline V gene, CDR1 is SGHTA and CDR2 is FQGNSA. The CDR3 runs to 13 residues. The CDR3 sequence: CASSLAGIYEQYF. The CDR3 nucleotides read TGTGCCAGCAGCTTAGCTGGGATCTACGAGCAGTACTTC.

This clonotype turned up a few times. The chain joins TRBV11-2 to TRBJ2-2; D assignment may be TRBD1 or TRBD2 (5 bases each). Trimming took 5 bases from V and 1 from J, leaving 17 bases between them. The CDR3 loop spans 17 amino acids. Germline CDR1 reads SGHAT; CDR2 reads FQNNGV. The CDR3 protein is CASSPMGPYLNTGELFF. DNA for the CDR3: TGTGCCAGCAGCCCCATGGGACCCTATCTGAACACCGGGGAGCTGTTTTTT.

V gene TRBV6-5 combines with J gene TRBJ2-3, with 8 bases matching TRBD2. In germline, CDR1 is MNHEY, CDR2 SVGAGI. The CDR3 loop spans 17 amino acids. V lost 2 bases to trimming and J lost 1 base; unmatched junction nucleotides: 8. CDR3: CASSYDGGRLGTDTQYF. The CDR3 DNA follows: TGTGCCAGCAGTTACGATGGCGGGAGGTTGGGCACAGATACGCAGTATTTT.

For this clonotype: A much larger clone sits a single nucleotide away, making a read error possible. The chain uses TRBV28 and TRBJ1-6; D is uncertain. Per the germline V gene, CDR1 is MDHEN and CDR2 is SYDVKM. This CDR3 spans 14 amino acids. Trimming removed 1 base from V and 6 bases from J, with 7 bases in between. CDR3 amino acids: CASSLLGFNSPLHF. CDR3 coding DNA: TGTGCCAGCAGTTTATTGGGGTTTAATTCACCCCTCCACTTT.

As for this clonotype: The CDR3 ends on some other residue instead of the conserved phenylalanine or tryptophan, so this is likely a read error. The chain couples TRBV9 to TRBJ2-3; D is ambiguous. CDR3 size: 12 residues. Germline lookup yields CDR1 SGDLS and CDR2 YYNGEE. The V end lost 3 bases, the J end lost 2 bases, and 4 bases lay between the germline ends. As DNA, the CDR3 is TGTGCCAGCAGCGCCTTCACAGATACGCAGTATATT. Protein sequence: CASSAFTDTQYI.

This clonotype was seen only a few times. The gene calls are TRBV4-3 and TRBJ2-1, with D perhaps TRBD2 (5 bases). CDR3 size: 15 residues. Germline V gives CDR1 LGHNA, CDR2 YSLEER. Trimming took 4 bases from V and 5 from J, leaving 15 bases between them. CDR3 in amino acids: CASSRVLLANNEQFF. CDR3 coding DNA: TGCGCCAGCAGCCGCGTTTTATTAGCGAACAATGAGCAGTTCTTC.

The V gene is TRBV11-3, the J gene TRBJ2-3; D is unresolved. This CDR3 comprises 15 residues. The ends were cut back, 2 bases at V and 2 bases at J, with 11 bases in the middle. Germline V gene data show CDR1 as SGHNT and CDR2 as YENEEA. The CDR3 is CASSLHGKFTDTQYF. The CDR3 DNA reads as TGTGCCAGCAGCTTACATGGGAAGTTCACAGATACGCAGTATTTT.

This clonotype was picked up a small number of times. V gene TRBV28 combines with J gene TRBJ2-1, with 9 bases identical to TRBD2. The CDR3 is made up of 14 amino acids. The V segment lost 6 bases and the J segment 10 bases; nucleotides outside the gene matches: 10. The germline V gene encodes CDR1 MDHEN and CDR2 SYDVKM. The CDR3 loop reads CASRGLVTSGEQFF. DNA of the CDR3: TGTGCCAGCAGGGGGTTGGTGACTAGCGGAGAGCAGTTCTTC.

A few counts support this clonotype. The chain's CDR3 is CASRQENIQYF. CDR3 sequence (DNA): TGCGCCAGCCGACAGGAAAACATTCAGTACTTC. J is TRBJ2-4 and V is TRBV5-1, with TRBD1 as a possible D gene (6 bases). CDR1 is SGHRS, CDR2 YFSETQ, per germline. Trimming pared 7 bases from V and 5 bases from J, leaving 7 bases between. CDR3 length: 11 residues.

The chain recombines TRBV7-2 with TRBJ2-1; a weak D match, TRBD1 (7 bases). Trimming took off 1 base at V and 4 bases at J, with 11 bases between the two ends. This CDR3 contains 15 residues. The germline V gene has CDR1 SGHTA and CDR2 FQGNSA. This CDR3 is CASSLDRGGYNEQFF. The DNA for the CDR3 is TGTGCCAGCAGCTTAGACAGGGGAGGATACAATGAGCAGTTCTTC.

This clonotype was seen more than once but under ten times. The rearrangement uses TRBV10-3 and TRBJ2-7; 10 bases align to TRBD1. Looked up from germline, CDR1 is ENHRY and CDR2 is SYGVKD. The CDR3 totals 14 residues. J gave up 6 bases and V 4 bases, and 6 bases lay outside the gene matches. The CDR3 reads CAISVGDRGSEQYF. The CDR3, as DNA: TGTGCCATCAGTGTGGGGGACAGGGGAAGCGAGCAGTACTTC.

This clonotype was counted only a few times. J is TRBJ2-7 and V is TRBV7-9, with TRBD1 matching 11 bases. The germline gives CDR1 SEHNR, CDR2 FQNEAQ (reference sequence). V gave up 0 bases and J gave up 4 bases; unmatched junction bases: 2. The CDR3 is 15 amino acids. The CDR3 bases are TGTGCCAGCAGCTTAGCGGACAGGGGGCAATACGAGCAGTACTTC. Its translation: CASSLADRGQYEQYF.

This clonotype was picked up a small number of times. The chain is built from TRBV28 and TRBJ2-2; D possibly uses TRBD1 or TRBD2 (5 bases each). There are 13 residues in the CDR3. V dropped 9 bases and J dropped 1 base, with 9 bases sitting between them. Germline CDR1 reads MDHEN; CDR2 reads SYDVKM. This CDR3 is CASTGLNTGELFF. The CDR3, as DNA: TGTGCCAGTACAGGACTGAACACCGGGGAGCTGTTTTTT.

In this sample, this clonotype turned up a few times. The rearrangement uses TRBV20-1 and TRBJ2-4; TRBD2 matches 9 bases. The germline V gene has CDR1 DFQATT and CDR2 SNEGSKA (reference sequence). Germline trimming cut 3 bases from V and 7 bases from J; bases unmatched to any gene: 4. The CDR3 is made up of 13 amino acids. CDR3 sequence (DNA): TGCAGTGCTAGTAGCGGGGGCAAGAACATTCAGTACTTC. Protein product: CSASSGGKNIQYF.

The sample holds a few counts of this clonotype. V and J are TRBV28 and TRBJ2-7; D gene uncertain. The CDR3 is 14 amino acids. Germline assignment: CDR1 MDHEN and CDR2 SYDVKM. V lost 2 bases to trimming and J lost 2 bases, with 10 bases between them. CDR3 sequence reads: CASSLIQNPYEQYF. In nucleotides, the CDR3 is TGTGCCAGCAGTTTAATACAGAACCCCTACGAGCAGTACTTC. Variable domain in full (rest from reference TRBV28 and TRBJ2-7): DVKVTQSSRYLVKRTGEKVFLECVQDMDHENMFWYRQDPGLGLRLIYFSYDVKMKEKGDIPEGYSVSREKKERFSLILESASTNQTSMYLCASSLIQNPYEQYFGPGTRLTVT.

This clonotype was seen more than once but under ten times. This sequence joins TRBV7-8 and TRBJ2-3; D possibly corresponds to TRBD2 (6 bases). CDR3 size: 18 residues. Germline V CDR1 and CDR2: SGHVS, FQNEAQ. V was trimmed by 5 bases and J by 3 bases, leaving 24 bases between them. This chain's CDR3 is CASSLPRLVGPLTDTQYF. The DNA of the CDR3 is TGTGCCAGCAGCCTCCCTAGACTAGTCGGGCCGTTAACAGATACGCAGTATTTT.

In its sample, this clonotype was seen a few times. This chain uses TRBV5-4 with TRBJ1-2; D unresolved. This CDR3 is built from 12 residues. Trimming removed 3 bases at V and 0 bases at J, with 3 bases between. The germline gives CDR1 SGHNT, CDR2 YYREEE (reference sequence). CDR3 sequence (DNA): TGTGCCAGCAGCTCGCCTAACTATGGCTACACCTTC. Protein: CASSSPNYGYTF.